This paragraph covers one T cell receptor beta chain sequence. The template for TCR beta VDJ and CDR3 sequence profiling was genomic DNA. TCRdb re-called the reads with MiXCR, one entry per CDR3 protein. The data hold hundreds of thousands of distinct CDR3 sequences, with around 30% observed a single time. This entry comes from a study of CD8+CD57+ T cells in acquired aplastic anemia. Only patients with CD8+CD57+ cell expansion on flow cytometry were chosen for sequencing. V lost 4 bases and J lost 2, with 12 bases in between. This CDR3 is built from 14 residues. Per germline, CDR1 SGHDT and CDR2 YYEEEE.

V usage is TRBV5-6 and J usage is TRBJ1-1; D might be TRBD1 (5 bases). Material for sequencing was sorted CD4+, CD8+, or CD8+CD57+ T cells (not recorded which) from PBMCs. The TCR sequence derives from a human donor with aplastic anemia. The CDR3 region has the DNA TGTGCCAGCAGCCTACAGGTCATCAACACTGAAGCTTTCTTT. Translating gives CASSLQVINTEAFF.